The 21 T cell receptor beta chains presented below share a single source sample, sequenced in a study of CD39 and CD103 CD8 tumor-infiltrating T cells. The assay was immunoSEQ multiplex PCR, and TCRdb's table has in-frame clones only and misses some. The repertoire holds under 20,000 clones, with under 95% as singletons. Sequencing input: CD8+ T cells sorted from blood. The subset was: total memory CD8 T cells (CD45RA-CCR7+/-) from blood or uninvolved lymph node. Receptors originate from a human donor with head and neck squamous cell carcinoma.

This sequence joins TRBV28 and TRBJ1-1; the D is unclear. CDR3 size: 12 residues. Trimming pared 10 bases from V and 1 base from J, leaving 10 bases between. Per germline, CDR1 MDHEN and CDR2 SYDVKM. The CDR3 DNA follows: TGTGCCATTGAGACGGGGAACACTGAAGCTTTCTTT. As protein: CAIETGNTEAFF. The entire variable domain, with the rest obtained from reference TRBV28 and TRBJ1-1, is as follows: DVKVTQSSRYLVKRTGEKVFLECVQDMDHENMFWYRQDPGLGLRLIYFSYDVKMKEKGDIPEGYSVSREKKERFSLILESASTNQTSMYLCAIETGNTEAFFGQGTRLTVV.

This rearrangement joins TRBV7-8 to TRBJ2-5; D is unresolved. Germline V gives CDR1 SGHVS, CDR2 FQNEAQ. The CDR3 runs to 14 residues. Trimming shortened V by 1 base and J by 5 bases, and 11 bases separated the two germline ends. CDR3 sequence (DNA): TGTGCCAGCAGCTTAGAAACGCTCGTGGAGACCCAGTACTTC. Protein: CASSLETLVETQYF.

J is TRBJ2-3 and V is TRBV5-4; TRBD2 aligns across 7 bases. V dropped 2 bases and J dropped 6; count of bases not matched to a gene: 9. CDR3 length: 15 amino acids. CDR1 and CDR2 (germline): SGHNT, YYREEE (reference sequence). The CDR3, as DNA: TGTGCCAGCAGCTTTTATGGCGGGGGTTTGGATACGCAGTATTTT. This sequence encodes CASSFYGGGLDTQYF. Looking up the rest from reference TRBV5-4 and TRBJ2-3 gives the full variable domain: ETGVTQSPTHLIKTRGQQVTLRCSSQSGHNTVSWYQQALGQGPQFIFQYYREEENGRGNFPPRFSGLQFPNYSSELNVNALELDDSALYLCASSFYGGGLDTQYFGPGTRLTVL.

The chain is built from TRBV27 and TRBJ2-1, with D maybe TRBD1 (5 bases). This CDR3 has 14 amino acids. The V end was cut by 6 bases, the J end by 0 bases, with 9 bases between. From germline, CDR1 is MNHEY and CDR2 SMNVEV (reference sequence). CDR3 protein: CASRDSFSYNEQFF. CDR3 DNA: TGTGCCAGCAGAGACAGTTTCTCCTACAATGAGCAGTTCTTC.

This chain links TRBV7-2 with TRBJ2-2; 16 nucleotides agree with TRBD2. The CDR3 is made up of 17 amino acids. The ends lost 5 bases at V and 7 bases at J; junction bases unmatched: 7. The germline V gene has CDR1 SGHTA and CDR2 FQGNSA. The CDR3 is CASSQGLAGGPGGELFF. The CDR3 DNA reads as TGTGCCAGCAGCCAGGGACTAGCGGGGGGGCCGGGCGGGGAGCTGTTTTTT.

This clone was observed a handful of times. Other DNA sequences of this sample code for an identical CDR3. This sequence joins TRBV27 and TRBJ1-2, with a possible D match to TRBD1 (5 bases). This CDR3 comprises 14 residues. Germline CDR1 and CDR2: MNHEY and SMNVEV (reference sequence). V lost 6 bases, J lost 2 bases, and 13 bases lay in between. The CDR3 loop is CASSEGGQNYGYTF. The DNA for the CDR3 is TGTGCCAGCAGCGAGGGCGGACAAAACTATGGCTACACCTTC.

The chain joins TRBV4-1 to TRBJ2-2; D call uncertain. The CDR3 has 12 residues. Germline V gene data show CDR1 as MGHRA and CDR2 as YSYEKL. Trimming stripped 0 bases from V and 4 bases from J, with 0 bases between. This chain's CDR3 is CASSQDTGELFF. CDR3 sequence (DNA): TGCGCCAGCAGCCAAGACACCGGGGAGCTGTTTTTT.

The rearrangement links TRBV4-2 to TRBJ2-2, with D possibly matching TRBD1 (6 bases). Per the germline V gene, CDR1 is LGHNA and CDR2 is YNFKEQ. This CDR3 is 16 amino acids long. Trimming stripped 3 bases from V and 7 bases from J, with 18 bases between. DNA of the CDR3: TGTGCCAGCAGCCATCCAAGTAGGGGGTACGGCGGGGAGCTGTTTTTT. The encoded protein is CASSHPSRGYGGELFF.

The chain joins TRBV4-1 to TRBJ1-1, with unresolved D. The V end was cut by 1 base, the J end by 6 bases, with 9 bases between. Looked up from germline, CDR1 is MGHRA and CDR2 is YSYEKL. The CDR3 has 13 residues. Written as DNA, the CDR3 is TGCGCCAGCAGCCAAGGGGTTTCCCCTGAAGCTTTCTTT. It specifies CASSQGVSPEAFF.

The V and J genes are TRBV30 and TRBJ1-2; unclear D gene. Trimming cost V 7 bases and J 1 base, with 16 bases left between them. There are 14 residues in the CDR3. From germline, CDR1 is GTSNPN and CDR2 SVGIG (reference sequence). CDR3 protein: CASTFRRFNYGYTF. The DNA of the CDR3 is TGTGCCTCAACCTTTAGGCGGTTTAACTATGGCTACACCTTC.

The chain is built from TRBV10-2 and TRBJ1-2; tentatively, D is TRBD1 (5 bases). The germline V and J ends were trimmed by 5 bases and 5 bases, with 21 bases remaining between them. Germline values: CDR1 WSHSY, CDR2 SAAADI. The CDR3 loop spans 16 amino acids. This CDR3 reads CASSPTRGSRLYGYTF. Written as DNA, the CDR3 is TGCGCCAGCAGTCCAACACGGGGGTCGCGTCTTTATGGCTACACCTTC.

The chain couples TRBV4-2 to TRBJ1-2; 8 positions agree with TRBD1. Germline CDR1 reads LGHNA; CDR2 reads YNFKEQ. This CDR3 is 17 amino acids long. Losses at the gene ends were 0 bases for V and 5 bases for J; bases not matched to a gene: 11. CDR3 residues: CASSQDQGARGSYGYTF. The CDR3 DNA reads TGTGCCAGCAGCCAAGATCAGGGGGCGCGGGGATCGTATGGCTACACCTTC.

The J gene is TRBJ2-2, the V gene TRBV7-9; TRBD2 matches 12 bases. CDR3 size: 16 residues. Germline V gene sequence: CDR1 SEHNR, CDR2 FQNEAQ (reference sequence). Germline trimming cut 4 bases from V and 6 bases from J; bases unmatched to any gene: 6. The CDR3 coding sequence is TGTGCCAGCAGCTCGCTAGCGGGGGGGCCATCCGGGGAGCTGTTTTTT. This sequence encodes CASSSLAGGPSGELFF.

CDR3 sequence reads: CASSEQGRYGYTF. CDR3 nucleotide sequence: TGTGCCAGCAGTGAACAGGGGAGATATGGCTACACCTTC. The rearrangement joins TRBV2 to TRBJ1-2; a possible D gene is TRBD1 (6 bases). The germline V gene encodes CDR1 SNHLY and CDR2 FYNNEI. The CDR3 is 13 residues long. Trimming left V 2 bases short and J 5 bases short, with 9 bases between.

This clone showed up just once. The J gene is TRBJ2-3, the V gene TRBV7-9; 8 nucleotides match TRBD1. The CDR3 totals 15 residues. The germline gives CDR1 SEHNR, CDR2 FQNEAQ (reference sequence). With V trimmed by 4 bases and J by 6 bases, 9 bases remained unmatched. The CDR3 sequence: CASSSPRRGQDTQYF. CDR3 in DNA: TGTGCCAGCAGCTCACCCCGCAGGGGGCAGGATACGCAGTATTTT.

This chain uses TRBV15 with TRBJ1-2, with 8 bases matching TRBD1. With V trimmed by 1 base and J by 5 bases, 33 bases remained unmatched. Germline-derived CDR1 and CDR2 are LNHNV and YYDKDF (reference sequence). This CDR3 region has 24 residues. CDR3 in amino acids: CATSRAPFMGQVPLATLLGYGYTF. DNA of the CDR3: TGTGCCACCAGCAGAGCCCCATTTATGGGACAGGTCCCTCTGGCCACCCTCCTGGGTTATGGCTACACCTTC.

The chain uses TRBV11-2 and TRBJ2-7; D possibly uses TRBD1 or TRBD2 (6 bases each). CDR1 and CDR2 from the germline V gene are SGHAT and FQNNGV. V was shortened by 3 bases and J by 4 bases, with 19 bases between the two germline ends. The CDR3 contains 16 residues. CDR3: CASSLSQLRGAYEQYF. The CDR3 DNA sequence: TGTGCCAGCAGCTTGTCACAGCTTAGGGGGGCTTACGAGCAGTACTTC.

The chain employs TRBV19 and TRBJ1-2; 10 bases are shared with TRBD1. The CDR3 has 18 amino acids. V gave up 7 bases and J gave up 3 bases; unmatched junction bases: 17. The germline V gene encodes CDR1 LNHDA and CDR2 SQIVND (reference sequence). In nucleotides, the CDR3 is TGTGCCAGTACCAGTCTCGGGACAGGGGAAGTTAAGGACTATGGCTACACCTTC. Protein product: CASTSLGTGEVKDYGYTF.

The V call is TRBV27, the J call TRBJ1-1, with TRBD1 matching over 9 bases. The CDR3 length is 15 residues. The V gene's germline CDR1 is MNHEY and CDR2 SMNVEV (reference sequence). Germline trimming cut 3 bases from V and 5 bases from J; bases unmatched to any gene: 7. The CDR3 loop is CASSFGQGMGTEAFF. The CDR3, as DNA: TGTGCCAGCAGTTTTGGACAGGGGATGGGGACTGAAGCTTTCTTT.

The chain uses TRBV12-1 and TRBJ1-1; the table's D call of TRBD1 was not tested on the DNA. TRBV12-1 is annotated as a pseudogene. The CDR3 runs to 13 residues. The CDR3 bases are TGTGCCAGCAGCATACAGGTGTGGACTGAAGCTTTCTTT. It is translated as CASSIQVWTEAFF.

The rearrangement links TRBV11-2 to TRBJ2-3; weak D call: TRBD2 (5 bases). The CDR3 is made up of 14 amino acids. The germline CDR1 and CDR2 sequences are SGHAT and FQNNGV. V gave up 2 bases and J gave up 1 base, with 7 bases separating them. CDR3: CASSLIGGTDTQYF. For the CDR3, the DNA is TGTGCCAGCAGCTTAATCGGGGGCACAGATACGCAGTATTTT.